This section outlines one T cell receptor (beta chain) sequence together with its context. Clones were sequenced by immunoSEQ multiplex PCR, and TCRdb holds only the in-frame ones, with some missing. The repertoire holds approximately 490,000 clones, with 88% as singletons. Membership in each cohort depended on participant-reported clinical history. Symptom resolution, clearance, or two negative PCRs marked donors in Cohort 3 as recovered. This record belongs to a study of blood T cell repertoires in COVID-19. Study as a whole: Samples taken during acute and convalescent COVID-19 were collected in the United States, Italy and Spain. Sources were T cells, B-cell-depleted T cells, or PBMCs; the material itself was cDNA or gDNA.

In germline, CDR1 is LNHDA, CDR2 SQIVND (reference sequence). CDR3 size: 15 residues. V was clipped by 7 bases and J by 4 bases; unmatched bases: 6. The sequence came from a woman aged 55-69 years who had recovered from COVID-19. This sequence joins TRBV19 and TRBJ1-4, with TRBD1 matching 10 bases. The specimen sequenced was PBMCs or T cells enriched from blood (not recorded which). CDR3 coding DNA: TGTGCCAGTACCCTCGGGACAGGGGTTAATGAAAAACTGTTTTTT. Translating gives CASTLGTGVNEKLFF.